The 26 T cell receptor beta chains below were found in one sample sequenced in a study of identical twins. TCRdb passed the 5' RACE reads through MiXCR, listing each CDR3 protein once. The profile shows a few hundred thousand distinct CDR3 sequences, about 8.5% of them singletons. This sample also belongs to another study, concerning yellow fever vaccine responses in identical twins.

Sequenced sample: CD8+ T cells sorted from blood. These receptors originate from a woman aged 18-30 years in good health.

This clonotype has a handful of counts. The chain carries TRBV11-2 and TRBJ2-1; tentative D call: TRBD2 (5 bases). CDR1 and CDR2 from the germline V gene are SGHAT and FQNNGV. The CDR3 has 17 amino acids. V was clipped by 2 bases and J by 4 bases, with 18 bases between them. CDR3 loop: CASSLFGTSPLYNEQFF. The DNA of the CDR3 is TGTGCCAGCAGCTTATTCGGAACTAGTCCACTTTACAATGAGCAGTTCTTC.

The chain employs TRBV7-9 and TRBJ2-1, with 12 bases matching TRBD2. The CDR3 is 17 residues long. The V segment lost 6 bases and the J segment 1 base; nucleotides outside the gene matches: 7. The germline gives CDR1 SEHNR, CDR2 FQNEAQ (reference sequence). CDR3 protein: CASSQDLAGGSYNEQFF. CDR3 nucleotides: TGTGCCAGCAGTCAGGACCTAGCGGGGGGGTCCTACAATGAGCAGTTCTTC.

This clonotype has ten or more counts. This sequence joins TRBV6-2 or TRBV6-3 and TRBJ2-7, with 10 bases identical to TRBD2. Germline V gene data show CDR1 as MNHEY and CDR2 as SVGEGT. CDR3 size: 14 residues. V was pared by 4 bases and J by 2 bases, with 2 bases of the junction left unmatched. In DNA, the CDR3 is TGTGCCAGCAGTTGGCTAGCGGGGGCCTACGAGCAGTACTTC. The encoded protein is CASSWLAGAYEQYF.

This clonotype has just a few counts. The chain is built from TRBV11-2 and TRBJ2-2, with D perhaps matching TRBD1 or TRBD2 (5 bases each). Germline loops: CDR1 SGHAT, CDR2 FQNNGV. The CDR3 length is 18 residues. V shed 5 bases and J shed 4 bases, with 23 bases lying between them. The CDR3 DNA reads TGTGCCAGCAGCCCCCCCGAGGCTAGGGGCAGCGGCACCGGGGAGCTGTTTTTT. Translating it yields CASSPPEARGSGTGELFF.

Many counts were recorded for this clonotype. The rearrangement uses TRBV10-2 and TRBJ2-1, with D hard to call. The CDR3 is made up of 15 amino acids. V was clipped by 3 bases and J by 7 bases, with 16 bases between them. Germline CDR1 reads WSHSY; CDR2 reads SAAADI. DNA of the CDR3: TGCGCCAGCAGTGATACCGGACCCCAGTTAAATGAGCAGTTCTTC. The encoded protein is CASSDTGPQLNEQFF.

This clonotype showed up just once. The chain has TRBV12-5 and TRBJ2-7; 8 bases line up with TRBD1. From germline, CDR1 is LGHNT and CDR2 FRNRAP. V shed 6 bases, J shed 0 bases, and the junction held 16 bases outside the gene matches. The CDR3 runs 18 residues. CDR3 DNA sequence: TGTGCTAGTGGCCCGGGGGACAGGATATCCACGAGCTCCTACGAGCAGTACTTC. This sequence encodes CASGPGDRISTSSYEQYF. The entire variable domain, with the rest obtained from reference TRBV12-5 and TRBJ2-7, is as follows: DARVTQTPRHKVTEMGQEVTMRCQPILGHNTVFWYRQTMMQGLELLAYFRNRAPLDDSGMPKDRFSAEMPDATLATLKIQPSEPRDSAVYFCASGPGDRISTSSYEQYFGPGTRLTVT.

Only a few counts were recorded for this clonotype. V and J are TRBV20-1 and TRBJ2-7; no reliable D call. The CDR3 consists of 13 residues. Trimming took 0 bases from V and 2 from J, leaving 8 bases between them. In germline, CDR1 is DFQATT, CDR2 SNEGSKA (reference sequence). CDR3: CSARDRETYEQYF. The CDR3 DNA is TGCAGTGCTAGAGATAGAGAAACCTACGAGCAGTACTTC.

As for this clonotype: Compared with germline, one end of the junction differs, possibly owing to a read error. The gene calls are TRBV7-2 and TRBJ2-7; 7 positions agree with TRBD1. Per the germline V gene, CDR1 is SGHTA and CDR2 is FQGNSA. There are 15 residues in the CDR3. The chain's CDR3 is CASSPLQGTPYELYF. The CDR3 nucleotides are TGTGCCAGCAGCCCATTACAGGGGACGCCCTACGAGCTGTACTTC. The full variable domain, in which reference TRBV7-2 and TRBJ2-7 provide the parts outside the CDR3, is GAGVSQSPSNKVTEKGKDVELRCDPISGHTALYWYRQSLGQGLEFLIYFQGNSAPDKSGLPSDRFSAERTGGSVSTLTIQRTQQEDSAVYLCASSPLQGTPYELYFGPGTRLTVT.

This clonotype turned up a few times. The V and J genes are TRBV2 and TRBJ2-3; D is possibly TRBD2 (6 bases). The CDR3 length is 14 residues. Trimming took off 6 bases at V and 6 bases at J, with 16 bases between the two ends. Looked up from germline, CDR1 is SNHLY and CDR2 is FYNNEI. CDR3 DNA sequence: TGTGCCAGCAGACAAAAGGGAGGAGCGGATACGCAGTATTTT. As protein: CASRQKGGADTQYF.

In this sample, this clonotype turned up a few times. The rearrangement joins TRBV27 to TRBJ2-7; 8 bases agree with TRBD1. The CDR3 is 14 amino acids. V lost 5 bases, J lost 3 bases, and 6 bases stayed unmatched. Per the germline V gene, CDR1 is MNHEY and CDR2 is SMNVEV (reference sequence). CDR3 amino acids: CASSHGTGDYEQYF. CDR3 DNA: TGTGCCAGCAGTCACGGGACAGGCGACTACGAGCAGTACTTC.

The CDR3 region is CASSQFPNTGELFF. The CDR3 bases are TGTGCCAGTAGCCAATTCCCTAACACCGGGGAGCTGTTTTTT. V usage is TRBV19 and J usage is TRBJ2-2; the D is unclear. The germline V and J ends were trimmed by 6 bases and 2 bases, with 10 bases remaining between them. This CDR3 contains 14 residues. Germline-derived CDR1 and CDR2 are LNHDA and SQIVND (reference sequence).

This clonotype turned up a few times. V and J are TRBV6-1 and TRBJ2-1, with a possible D match to TRBD2 (5 bases). The CDR3 is made up of 13 amino acids. V was cut by 7 bases and J by 8 bases, with 15 bases left in between. CDR1 and CDR2 (germline): MNHNS, SASEGT. The CDR3 is CASMEDVMDEQFF. CDR3 nucleotide sequence: TGTGCCAGCATGGAGGACGTAATGGATGAGCAGTTCTTC.

Many counts were recorded for this clonotype. The chain links TRBV7-9 to TRBJ2-2; 9 bases map to TRBD2. V dropped 5 bases and J dropped 5; count of bases not matched to a gene: 9. The length of the CDR3 is 16 residues. Germline V gene sequence: CDR1 SEHNR, CDR2 FQNEAQ (reference sequence). CDR3 bases: TGTGCCAGCAGCGAACGACTAGCGGAGGGGACCGGGGAGCTGTTTTTT. This gives the protein CASSERLAEGTGELFF.

This clonotype was detected a few times. The CDR3 loop is CASSSPLSLGPQETQYF. CDR3 DNA: TGTGCCAGCAGCTCGCCCCTAAGTTTAGGGCCCCAAGAGACCCAGTACTTC. V and J are TRBV7-9 and TRBJ2-5; no clear D gene. The CDR3 sequence is 17 residues long. Germline V gene data show CDR1 as SEHNR and CDR2 as FQNEAQ (reference sequence). V gave up 4 bases and J gave up 1 base, with 19 bases separating them.

This clonotype was detected many times. This chain joins TRBV5-6 and TRBJ1-1; D not certain. Between the trimmed V and J ends, which lost 2 bases and 3 bases, there was a span of 20 bases. Germline assignment: CDR1 SGHDT and CDR2 YYEEEE. The CDR3 spans 17 residues. Here the CDR3 reads CASSLMTIGFGYTEAFF. The CDR3 DNA sequence: TGTGCCAGCAGCTTAATGACAATTGGGTTCGGGTACACTGAAGCTTTCTTT.

This clonotype has a count of ten or more. This chain links TRBV12-3 or TRBV12-4 with TRBJ2-1; 7 bases fit TRBD2. V shed 7 bases, J shed 0 bases, and the junction held 6 bases outside the gene matches. This CDR3 is built from 15 residues. CDR3 nucleotide sequence: TGTGCCAGCACCTTGGGGGGGGGCTCCTACAATGAGCAGTTCTTC. Amino acids: CASTLGGGSYNEQFF.

The chain links TRBV7-2 to TRBJ1-1, with 8 bases lining up with TRBD1. Trimming cost V 5 bases and J 6 bases; bases outside gene matches: 11. CDR1 and CDR2 (germline): SGHTA, FQGNSA. CDR3 size: 15 residues. In DNA, the CDR3 is TGTGCCAGCAGCCCCTCGGGACAGGTAGTCGCTGAAGCTTTCTTT. Translating it yields CASSPSGQVVAEAFF.

This clonotype appeared many times. This chain joins TRBV29-1 and TRBJ2-7; D gene uncertain. Germline V gene data show CDR1 as SQVTM and CDR2 as ANQGSEA. There are 11 residues in the CDR3. V was cut by 3 bases and J by 3 bases, with 6 bases left in between. The CDR3 DNA sequence: TGCAGCGTTGAGCGTGGCTACGAGCAGTACTTC. It is translated as CSVERGYEQYF.

This chain uses TRBV10-3 with TRBJ2-2; no definite D call. The germline gives CDR1 ENHRY, CDR2 SYGVKD. CDR3 length equals 14 residues. The V end lost 1 base, the J end lost 2 bases, and 5 bases lay between the germline ends. The chain's CDR3 is CAISEYSNTGELFF. The CDR3 DNA is TGTGCCATCAGTGAGTACAGTAACACCGGGGAGCTGTTTTTT.

Regarding this clonotype: Germline is not matched at one junction end, which may reflect a read error. This rearrangement joins TRBV12-3 or TRBV12-4 to TRBJ2-1; either TRBD1 or TRBD2 may fit D (5 bases each). The CDR3 length is 14 residues. The CDR3 bases are TGTGCCAGCAGTTTATGGGGGACCGACAATGAGCAGTCCTTC. Amino acid sequence: CASSLWGTDNEQSF.

J is TRBJ2-1 and V is TRBV7-8; 7 nucleotides align to TRBD1. From germline, CDR1 is SGHVS and CDR2 FQNEAQ. The CDR3 has 16 amino acids. J lost 2 bases, V lost 6 bases, and 10 bases had no gene match. The CDR3: CASSITGVTPYNEQFF. The CDR3 DNA reads as TGTGCCAGCAGTATAACAGGGGTCACACCCTACAATGAGCAGTTCTTC.

This clonotype was seen a few times. The chain has TRBV7-6 and TRBJ2-1; D gene unclear. This CDR3 is 15 amino acids long. Trimming removed 5 bases from V and 0 bases from J, with 11 bases in between. CDR1 is SGHVS and CDR2 is FNYEAQ in the germline V gene. The CDR3 here is CASSPIIGSYNEQFF. CDR3 in DNA: TGTGCCAGCAGCCCTATAATCGGCTCCTACAATGAGCAGTTCTTC.

This clonotype has more than one count but fewer than ten. The J gene is TRBJ1-1, the V gene TRBV4-3, with no clear D. Germline V gives CDR1 LGHNA, CDR2 YSLEER. The V end lost 0 bases, the J end lost 1 base, and 6 bases lay between the germline ends. The CDR3 consists of 14 residues. CDR3 nucleotides: TGCGCCAGCAGCCAAGATTGGGGGAACACTGAAGCTTTCTTT. Its translation is CASSQDWGNTEAFF.

In this sample, this clonotype turned up a few times. The chain joins TRBV6-4 to TRBJ2-5; TRBD2 agrees at 10 bases. Germline assignment: CDR1 MRHNA and CDR2 SNTAGT. Losses at the gene ends were 4 bases for V and 3 bases for J; bases not matched to a gene: 2. The CDR3 runs to 14 residues. The DNA of the CDR3 is TGTGCCAGCAGTGTAGCGGGAGGTGAAGAGACCCAGTACTTC. It specifies CASSVAGGEETQYF.

The chain combines TRBV6-5 with TRBJ1-1, with unresolved D. There are 15 residues in the CDR3. Germline V gives CDR1 MNHEY, CDR2 SVGAGI. V shed 0 bases and J shed 0 bases, with 8 bases lying between them. CDR3 nucleotide sequence: TGTGCCAGCAGTTACTCGAACCAGATGAACACTGAAGCTTTCTTT. Amino acid sequence: CASSYSNQMNTEAFF.

In this sample, this clonotype turned up many times. This sequence joins TRBV7-9 and TRBJ2-1; 12 bases match TRBD2. The CDR3 has 16 amino acids. In germline, CDR1 is SEHNR, CDR2 FQNEAQ (reference sequence). J lost 7 bases, V lost 7 bases, and 11 bases had no gene match. The CDR3 loop is CASIPRTSGGINEQFF. The CDR3 bases are TGTGCCAGCATCCCCCGCACTAGCGGGGGGATAAATGAGCAGTTCTTC.